The T cell receptor beta chain under discussion was sequenced for a study of blood T cell repertoires in COVID-19. Allocation to cohorts depended on clinical history reported by the participants. Recovered status applied to Cohort 3 donors who had two consecutive negative PCRs. It also applied to those with clearance or with symptom resolution. V was cut by 0 bases and J by 4 bases, with 10 bases left in between. The germline V gene encodes CDR1 SGDLS and CDR2 YYNGEE. The length of the CDR3 is 14 residues. Original methodology: Estimation of nucleated cell counts was performed using reference gene primer amplification. Sequencing used immunoSEQ multiplex PCR; TCRdb keeps in-frame clones, though not all of them. D and trimming were read from the DNA, whereas the V and J calls and clone size are those reported in that table. The sample includes about 330,000 clones, roughly 87% of them seen just once.

The sequenced sample consisted of PBMCs or T cells enriched from blood (not recorded which). The TCR was taken from a woman younger than 45 who had recovered from COVID-19. The rearrangement uses TRBV9 and TRBJ1-2; tentatively, D is TRBD1 (6 bases). CDR3 loop: CASSVAGQGYGYTF. The CDR3 nucleotides are TGTGCCAGCAGCGTAGCGGGACAAGGCTATGGCTACACCTTC.